The T cell receptor (beta chain) under discussion was sequenced for a study of CD8 T cells in ankylosing spondylitis. TCRdb used MiXCR to reprocess the 5' RACE reads, holding one entry per CDR3 protein. The data hold 150,000 to 200,000 distinct CDR3 sequences, with about 18% observed a single time. CDR1 ENHRY and CDR2 SYGVKD come from the germline V gene. The CDR3 runs to 16 residues. Trimming stripped 3 bases from V and 0 bases from J, with 12 bases between. The chain combines TRBV10-3 with TRBJ1-3, with D unclear. Sequences were obtained from blood, either unsorted or a sorted T cell fraction (not recorded which). This TCR was sampled from a male donor with ankylosing spondylitis or in good health (not recorded which). The CDR3 protein is CAISDYADSSGNTIYF. For the CDR3, the DNA is TGTGCCATCAGTGATTACGCTGACTCCTCTGGAAACACCATATATTTT.